This is a list of T cell receptor beta chains from one sample in a study of T-cell memory formation after mild COVID-19. TCRdb fed the 5' RACE reads into MiXCR, producing one record per CDR3 protein. The table includes 150,000 to 200,000 distinct CDR3 sequences, 13% to 15% detected once. The sequencing input was PBMCs or a T cell subset sorted from them (not recorded which). These receptor sequences come from an adult woman who had mild COVID-19 (a few samples of this study predate the infection). Cell type and time point are not known. CDR3s include the opening cysteine and the closing phenylalanine or tryptophan. D genes are given only for firm matches. Clone sizes are given selectively: once, few, many, or a class where the clone is expanded.

few	TRBV12-3/TRBV12-4	TRBJ2-3	TRBD2	TGTGCCAGCAGTCCCCGACTAGCGCGCACAGATACGCAGTATTTT	CASSPRLARTDTQYF
NA	TRBV5-1	TRBJ2-7	TRBD1	TGCGCCAGCAGCTTGGCGGACAGGGGGGTCGGGCAGTACTTC	CASSLADRGVGQYF
few	TRBV28	TRBJ2-5	TRBD2	TGTGCCGGGGGGGGTCGGGGACGGGAGACCCAGTACTTC	CAGGGRGRETQYF
many	TRBV7-6	TRBJ2-5	NA	TGTGCCAGCAGCCACGACCAAGAGACCCAGTACTTC	CASSHDQETQYF
few	TRBV11-2	TRBJ1-1	TRBD1	TGTGCCAGCAGCTTCCCGGGACAGGGGGCATCTGAAGCTTTCTTT	CASSFPGQGASEAFF
NA	TRBV7-6	TRBJ2-1	NA	TGTGCCAGCAGCCGAATTGGGAACAATGAGCAGTTCTTC	CASSRIGNNEQFF
few	TRBV5-1	TRBJ2-6	TRBD1	TGCGCCAGCAGCTTAAGCGTACAGGGGGAGCAGGTCCTGACTTTC	CASSLSVQGEQVLTF
few	TRBV7-9	TRBJ2-1	NA	TGTGCCAGCAGCTTGGGCTCTGAGCAGTTCTTC	CASSLGSEQFF
many	TRBV2	TRBJ2-3	TRBD2	TGTGCCAGCAGTGAAGAGAGCGGGGTAGGAACAGATACGCAGTATTTT	CASSEESGVGTDTQYF
few	TRBV6-4	TRBJ2-3	NA	TGTGCCAGCAGTGAACGAGGTGGTAGCACAGATACGCAGTATTTT	CASSERGGSTDTQYF
few	TRBV6-6	TRBJ1-1	NA	TGTGCCAGCAGTTACTCTCTATTCGAAGCTTTCTTT	CASSYSLFEAFF
few	TRBV6-5	TRBJ2-5	TRBD2	TGTGCCAGCAGCAACGGACTAGCGGGGGCCAAAGAGACCCAGTACTTC	CASSNGLAGAKETQYF
NA	TRBV4-2	TRBJ2-5	TRBD2	TGTGCCAGCAGCCAAGATTATGGCGGGGGGACAGAGACCCAGTACTTC	CASSQDYGGGTETQYF
many	TRBV12-3/TRBV12-4	TRBJ2-7	TRBD2	TGTGCCAGCAGTTTAGGGCTAGCGGCAGGGGAGCAGTACTTC	CASSLGLAAGEQYF
many	TRBV5-1	TRBJ2-5	TRBD2	TGCGCCAGCAGCTTGGAGCTGAGCGGGGAGCCCCAAGAGACCCAGTACTTC	CASSLELSGEPQETQYF
NA	TRBV7-3	TRBJ2-5	TRBD1	TGTGCCAGCAGCTTCGGGACAGACAGAGAGACCCAGTACTTC	CASSFGTDRETQYF
few	TRBV20-1	TRBJ1-1	TRBD1	TGCAGTGCTAGAGCGGTGTCGGGACAGGGGGCCTTGAACACTGAAGCTTTCTTT	CSARAVSGQGALNTEAFF
NA	TRBV24-1	TRBJ1-5	NA	TGTGCCACCAGTGATACAGGGTGGGGAGAAGAGCCCCAGCATTTT	CATSDTGWGEEPQHF
NA	TRBV7-9	TRBJ1-1	TRBD1	TGTGCCAGCAGCTTTTGGACAGGTGAAGCTTTCTTT	CASSFWTGEAFF
NA	TRBV19	TRBJ2-3	NA	TGTGCCAGTAGTATCTCCTCTCCCCGGGACTGGGGTAGCACAGATACGCAGTATTTT	CASSISSPRDWGSTDTQYF
few	TRBV7-8	TRBJ2-2	TRBD2	TGTGCCAGCAGCTCTGGGCGGGGAGGGCTCACCGGGGAGCTGTTTTTT	CASSSGRGGLTGELFF
NA	TRBV5-8	TRBJ1-2	TRBD1	TGTGCCAGCAGCCTATGGGACAGGGAGAAGGGTGGCTACACCTTC	CASSLWDREKGGYTF
NA	TRBV20-1	TRBJ1-5	NA	TGCAGTGCCCGGCGGGGGGAAGGTCAGCCCCAGCATTTT	CSARRGEGQPQHF
NA	TRBV19	TRBJ1-5	NA	TGTGCCAGTAGAGAGGACACGACTTATAGCAATCAGCCCCAGCATTTT	CASREDTTYSNQPQHF
NA	TRBV24-1	TRBJ2-2	TRBD1	TGTGCCACCAGTGTTTCGACAGGGCTCGGAACCGGGGAGCTGTTTTTT	CATSVSTGLGTGELFF
NA	TRBV20-1	TRBJ1-1	NA	TGCAGTGCCCATCAAGGACAAGACGGCGACACTGAAGCTTTCTTT	CSAHQGQDGDTEAFF
NA	TRBV6-6	TRBJ2-7	TRBD2	TGTGCCAGCAGTTACAGTAGCGGGACCTCCTACGAGCAGTACTTC	CASSYSSGTSYEQYF
few	TRBV2	TRBJ2-7	TRBD1	TGTGCCAGCACTCCGTGGGACAGGGGGTCCTACGAGCAGTACTTC	CASTPWDRGSYEQYF
few	TRBV12-3/TRBV12-4	TRBJ1-5	TRBD1	TGTGCCAGCACCGGACAGGGGGCGATCGGGGGTCAGCCCCAGCATTTT	CASTGQGAIGGQPQHF
few	TRBV7-9	TRBJ2-7	NA	TGTGCCAGCAGCTTAGACAGCCCTGGGCAGTACTTC	CASSLDSPGQYF
NA	TRBV20-1	TRBJ2-5	NA	TGCAGTGCTAGAGAGGGGCAGGGGATGCGGGAGACCCAGTACTTC	CSAREGQGMRETQYF
NA	TRBV7-3	TRBJ1-2	TRBD1	TGTGCCAGCAGCTTGACAGGGGATGGCTACACCTTC	CASSLTGDGYTF
NA	TRBV9	TRBJ2-3	TRBD2	TGTGCCAGCAGCACCAGGACTAGCGGGAGCATAGCCACAGATACGCAGTATTTT	CASSTRTSGSIATDTQYF
few	TRBV19	TRBJ1-2	TRBD1	TGTGCCAGTAGCCGACAGGGGCCGATCCCCAGGGGCTACACCTTC	CASSRQGPIPRGYTF
NA	TRBV7-9	TRBJ2-3	TRBD2	TGTGCCAGCAGGGGCCACTGGCGGGAGACCGCAGATACGCAGTATTTT	CASRGHWRETADTQYF
NA	TRBV29-1	TRBJ2-3	NA	TGCAGCGTTGAAGCTCCAGATACGCAGTATTTT	CSVEAPDTQYF
NA	TRBV27	TRBJ1-1	NA	TGTGCCAGCAGTGAATATGCTTTCTTT	CASSEYAFF
many	TRBV29-1	TRBJ2-1	NA	TGCAGCGTTGACTCGCGGGAAGCAGGGGATGAGCAGTTCTTC	CSVDSREAGDEQFF
NA	TRBV12-3/TRBV12-4	TRBJ1-3	NA	TGTGCCAGCAGTTTCACCCCGCTCCAGGGCACAGGGTTCCTGGGAAACACCATATATTTT	CASSFTPLQGTGFLGNTIYF
few	TRBV6-5	TRBJ2-1	TRBD2	TGTGCCAGCAGTTACTCGGTAGCGGGATCCAATGAGCAGTTCTTC	CASSYSVAGSNEQFF
NA	TRBV25-1	TRBJ2-2	NA	TGTGCCAGCAGTCGAAGCGGGCGAAACACCGGGGAGCTGTTTTTT	CASSRSGRNTGELFF
once	TRBV9	TRBJ2-5	NA	TGTGCCAGCAGCGATTCGGGGGTCCAAGAGACCCAGTACTTC	CASSDSGVQETQYF
NA	TRBV4-3	TRBJ2-5	TRBD2	TGCGCCAGCAGCCCCACCGATGCTAGCGGGAGGAGGGAGACCCAGTACTTC	CASSPTDASGRRETQYF
NA	TRBV12-3/TRBV12-4	TRBJ2-6	TRBD1	TGTGCCACGACCCCCCTCGGGACAGGGGAGCCTGGGGCCAACGTCCTGACTTTC	CATTPLGTGEPGANVLTF
few	TRBV5-6	TRBJ2-3	NA	TGTGCCAGCAGCTCCGCCTTAGGGGGGGCAAGCACAGATACGCAGTATTTT	CASSSALGGASTDTQYF
NA	TRBV6-5	TRBJ1-5	NA	TGTGCCAGCAGTTACTCGGGGGTGCGAAATCAGCCCCAGCATTTT	CASSYSGVRNQPQHF
NA	TRBV5-1	TRBJ2-3	NA	TGCGCCAGCAGCTCTCTAGCTCCCCGAGATACGCAGTATTTT	CASSSLAPRDTQYF
NA	TRBV19	TRBJ1-5	TRBD1	TGTGCCAGTAGCGCAGGGGGTCGCAATCAGCCCCAGCATTTT	CASSAGGRNQPQHF
few	TRBV5-1	TRBJ2-5	TRBD2	TGCGCCAGCAGCTGGTTCCCTAGCGGGGAAGAGACCCAGTACTTC	CASSWFPSGEETQYF
NA	TRBV4-1	TRBJ2-2	NA	TGCGCCAGCAGCCAAGATCGCACAGGGAACCTAGCGAGGACCGGGGAGCTGTTTTTT	CASSQDRTGNLARTGELFF